This T cell receptor (beta chain) was identified in a study of long-term antiretroviral therapy in people with HIV. Study findings and constraints: Diversity increased after ART yet remained lower than in transplant donor controls. HIV repertoire CDR3 lengths ranged less widely than those of controls. At every time point, clones expanded before ART dominated the repertoire.

Researchers ran immunoSEQ v3.0 at survey level. Per-sample TRB depth target: about 40,000-55,000 T-cell genomes. Sequencing was performed with immunoSEQ multiplex PCR; in TCRdb, only in-frame clones are kept and a portion is missing. The sample carries some 21,000 clones, approximately 81% recorded once. Trimming took 5 bases from V and 5 from J; bases not matched to a gene: 2. CDR3 length equals 12 residues. Germline CDR1 reads SEHNR; CDR2 reads FQNEAQ (reference sequence). Comments on this clone: Antigen: not known.

The V and J genes are TRBV7-9 and TRBJ1-2; the match to TRBD1 covers 7 bases. This specimen consisted of unsorted PBMCs, obtained at the start of antiretroviral therapy. The origin of this receptor is a man aged 45-65 years with HIV. CDR3 in amino acids: CASSQGQYGYTF. As DNA, the CDR3 is TGTGCCAGCAGCCAGGGACAGTATGGCTACACCTTC.